This T cell receptor (beta chain) was recovered during a study of blood T cell repertoires in COVID-19. Germline values: CDR1 SGDLS, CDR2 YYNGEE. Trimming removed 4 bases from V and 0 bases from J, with 7 bases in between. There are 14 residues in the CDR3. The repertoire was sequenced with immunoSEQ multiplex PCR; TCRdb's copy has only in-frame clones and lacks some. The data show some 140,000 clones, almost 85% seen once. The clonotype originates from a man in his forties or fifties with acute COVID-19. Input material: PBMCs or T cells enriched from blood (not recorded which). The chain has TRBV9 and TRBJ1-4; no firm D call. The CDR3 DNA reads TGTGCCAGCAGCTCCAATCCAACTAATGAAAAACTGTTTTTT. It translates to CASSSNPTNEKLFF.